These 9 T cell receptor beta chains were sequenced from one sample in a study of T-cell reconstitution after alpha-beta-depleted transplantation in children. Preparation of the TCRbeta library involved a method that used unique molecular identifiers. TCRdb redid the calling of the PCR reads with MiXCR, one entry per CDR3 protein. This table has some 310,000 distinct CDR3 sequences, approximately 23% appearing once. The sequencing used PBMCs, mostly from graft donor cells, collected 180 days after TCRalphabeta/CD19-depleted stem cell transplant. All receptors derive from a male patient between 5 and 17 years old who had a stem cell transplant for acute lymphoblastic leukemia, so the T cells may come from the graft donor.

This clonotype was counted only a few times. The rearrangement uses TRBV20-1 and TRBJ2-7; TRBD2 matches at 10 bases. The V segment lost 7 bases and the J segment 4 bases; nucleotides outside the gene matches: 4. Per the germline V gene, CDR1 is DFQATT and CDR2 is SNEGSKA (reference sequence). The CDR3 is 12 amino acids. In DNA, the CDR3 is TGCAGTGGCCTAGCGGGAGTGTACGAGCAGTACTTC. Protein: CSGLAGVYEQYF.

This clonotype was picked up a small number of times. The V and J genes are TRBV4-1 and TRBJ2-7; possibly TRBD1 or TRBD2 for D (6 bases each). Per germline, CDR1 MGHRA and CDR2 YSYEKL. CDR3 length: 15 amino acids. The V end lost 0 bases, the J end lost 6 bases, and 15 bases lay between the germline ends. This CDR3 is CASSQELGGPREQYF. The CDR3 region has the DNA TGCGCCAGCAGCCAAGAACTAGGGGGGCCGCGCGAGCAGTACTTC.

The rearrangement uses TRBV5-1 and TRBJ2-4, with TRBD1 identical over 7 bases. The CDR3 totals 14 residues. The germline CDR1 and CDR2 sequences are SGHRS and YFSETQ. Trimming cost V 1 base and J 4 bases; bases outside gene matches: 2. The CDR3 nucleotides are TGCGCCAGCAGCTTGTACAGGGGAAAAAACATTCAGTACTTC. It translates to CASSLYRGKNIQYF.

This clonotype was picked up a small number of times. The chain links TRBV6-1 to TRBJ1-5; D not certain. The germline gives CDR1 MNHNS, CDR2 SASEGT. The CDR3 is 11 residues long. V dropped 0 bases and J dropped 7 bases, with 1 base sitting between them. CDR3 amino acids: CASSEAQPQHF. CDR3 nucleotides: TGTGCCAGCAGTGAAGCCCAGCCCCAGCATTTT.

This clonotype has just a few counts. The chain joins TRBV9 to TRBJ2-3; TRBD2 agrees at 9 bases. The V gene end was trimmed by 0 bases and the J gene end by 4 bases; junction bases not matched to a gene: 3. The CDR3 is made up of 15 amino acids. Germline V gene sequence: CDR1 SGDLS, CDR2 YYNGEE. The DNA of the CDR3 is TGTGCCAGCAGCGTAGGACTAGCGGACCCAGATACGCAGTATTTT. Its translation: CASSVGLADPDTQYF. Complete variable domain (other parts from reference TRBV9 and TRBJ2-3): DSGVTQTPKHLITATGQRVTLRCSPRSGDLSVYWYQQSLDQGLQFLIQYYNGEERAKGNILERFSAQQFPDLHSELNLSSLELGDSALYFCASSVGLADPDTQYFGPGTRLTVL.

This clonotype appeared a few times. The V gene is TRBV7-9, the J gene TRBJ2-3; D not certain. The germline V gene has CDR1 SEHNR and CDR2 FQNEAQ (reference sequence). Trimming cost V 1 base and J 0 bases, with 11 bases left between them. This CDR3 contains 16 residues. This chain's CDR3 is CASSLEGQISTDTQYF. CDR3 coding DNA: TGTGCCAGCAGCTTAGAAGGTCAGATTAGCACAGATACGCAGTATTTT.

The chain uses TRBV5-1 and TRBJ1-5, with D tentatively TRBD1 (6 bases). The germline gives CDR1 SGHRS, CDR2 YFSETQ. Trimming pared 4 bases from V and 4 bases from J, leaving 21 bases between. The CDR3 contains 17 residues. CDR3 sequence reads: CASSPEGGQGLNQPQHF. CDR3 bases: TGCGCCAGCAGCCCCGAGGGCGGGCAGGGGTTAAATCAGCCCCAGCATTTT.

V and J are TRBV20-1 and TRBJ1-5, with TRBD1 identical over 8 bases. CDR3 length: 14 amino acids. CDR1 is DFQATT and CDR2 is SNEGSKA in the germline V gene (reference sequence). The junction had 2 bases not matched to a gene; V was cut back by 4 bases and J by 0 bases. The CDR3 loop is CSATQGASNQPQHF. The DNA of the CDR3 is TGCAGTGCTACCCAGGGGGCTAGCAATCAGCCCCAGCATTTT.

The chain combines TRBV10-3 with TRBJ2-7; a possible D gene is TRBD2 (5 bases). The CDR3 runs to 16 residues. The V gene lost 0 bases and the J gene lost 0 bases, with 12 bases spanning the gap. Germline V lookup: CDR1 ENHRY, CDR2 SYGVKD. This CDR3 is CAISESKGLDSYEQYF. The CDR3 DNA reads TGTGCCATCAGTGAGTCGAAAGGACTCGACTCCTACGAGCAGTACTTC.